Below, one T cell receptor beta chain is given with its context. Its specific antigen is unknown. The input lacks base qualities; no much larger clone sits a single base away. The immunoSEQ hsTCRB assay version 4, run in survey mode, was used to sequence TCRbeta repertoires from genomic DNA. Genomic DNA was diluted to about 9.9 ng/uL, using up to 1 ug per sample for TCRbeta sequencing. Turning to the authors' computational methods: Analysis of the TCRbeta data was done in ImmunoSeq Analyzer 3.0, and diversity was computed on productive nucleotide rearrangements. The improved Chao index was used to estimate lower-bound TCR diversity, and the Gini coefficient was used to estimate clonality using the Immunarch R package. Different nucleotide rearrangements encoding the same CDR3beta amino acid sequence were treated as distinct clonotypes. TCRbeta sequences significantly enriched in antigen-responding cells relative to anti-CD3/anti-CD28-activated cells were identified by differential abundance analysis. TCRs were clustered by predicted peptide-MHC specificity with GLIPH2, both within individual participants and across merged participant data sets. As stored in TCRdb, this immuneACCESS dataset retains in-frame rearrangements with V and J assigned. A fraction of the clones does not appear; measured against another copy, unresolved V genes explain less than half of the discrepancy, and the remainder lacks a known reason. V, J and clone size are taken as reported in that table, and D and trimming were inferred from the DNA itself. For this sample there are more than 30,000 clones; 65% to 90% appear just once. The top ten clonotypes cover about 20% of the sample.

These data are taken from a study of persistence of HIV-infected CD4 T cells (dated by TCRdb to the early 2020s). About the full investigation: CMV- and HIV-1 Gag-responding CD4+ T cells were isolated from ART-treated individuals so that antigen-driven clonal expansion of HIV-1-infected cells could be examined. The median time participants had been on suppressive ART was 7 to 8 years. Peripheral blood samples of up to about 180 mL were obtained at multiple time points, with the exception of two participants, for whom leukapheresis was performed at a single time point. Proviral sequencing was used to assess clonality among infected cells, whereas TCRbeta sequencing gauged the clonality of all cells within each sorted population. The TCR cluster analysis across participants included roughly 8 participants for CMV and six or seven participants for Gag. Broader findings and caveats from the paper: TCRbeta richness in CMV- and Gag-responding cells was significantly lower than in anti-CD3/anti-CD28-responding cells; CMV-responding cells had higher oligoclonality than CD3/CD28-stimulated and Gag-responding cells. A correlation was observed between TCR oligoclonality and proviral oligoclonality within the same sorted populations. Only a small number of individuals took part in the study, and the range of antigens tested was limited. Antigen-responding cells were enriched for degenerate expanded CDR3beta sequences, which suggests convergent selection of CD4+ responses to CMV and Gag. Restriction of bulk TCR analyses to the rare CMV-responding cells that actually carried HIV-1 proviruses was not possible.

The treatment or condition label, as the study defines it: suppressive antiretroviral therapy. A pool of overlapping HIV-1 Gag 15-mer peptides, at 1 ug per peptide per mL, was used to stimulate the cells. Memory CD4+ T cells that did not respond, being CD40L-negative, CD69-negative and CD45RO-high, were sorted as memory populations depleted of antigen-responding cells. HIV-1-infected adults in whom suppressive ART had been started during chronic infection were enrolled as participants. For at least 4 years, participants had undetectable plasma HIV-1 RNA, below 50 copies/mL. To be included, a participant needed positive CMV serology and a CD4+ T cell count above 400 cells/uL. Before stimulation, PBMCs were isolated using density centrifugation and then depleted of CD8+ T cells. Stimulation of CD8-depleted PBMCs was carried out for approximately 17 hours with anti-CD28/CD49d costimulation, CD40-blocking antibody and enfuvirtide, to prevent new infections. Cells were sorted on a Beckman Coulter MoFlo Legacy or XDP sorter, with propidium iodide excluding dead cells. Genomic DNA was extracted using the QIAamp DNA Mini Kit for samples with more than one million cells and using the Quick-DNA Microprep Kit for all other samples.

The source is an adult woman with HIV who was CMV-seropositive. The specimen comprised CD4+ T cells sorted from PBMCs after approximately 18-hour stimulation, sampled from a patient who received antiretroviral therapy. The meaning of the sample's cell subset or site label: CD40L-CD69- CD45RO-high memory CD4 T cells not responding to Gag peptides.

DNA sequence: TGTGCCTGGAGCCATGGAACAGGCGCAGGGACTGAAGCTTTCTTT. Its coded protein is CAWSHGTGAGTEAFF. Recombination linked TRBV30 to TRBJ1-1, with a weak D call of TRBD1 (5 bases match). The germline V gene (reference sequence) sets CDR1 to GTSNPN and CDR2 to SVGIG. V is reduced by 3 bases and J by 5 bases, leaving a spacing of 19 bases between them. The CDR3 starts with the cysteine, ends with the phenylalanine, and has 15 residues. Of all the DNA, just the CDR3 is kept, 45 bases in frame from base 1.